The 31 T cell receptor beta chains below all came from one sample that was sequenced in a study of T cell repertoires in cytomegalovirus infection. TCRdb fed the reads into MiXCR, producing one record per CDR3 protein. This table holds hundreds of thousands of distinct CDR3 sequences, about 8.8% found once. Sequenced: PBMCs. Every receptor here comes from a human donor in good health (CMV status not recorded). Some clones in this sample may be carry-over from other donors' samples.

This clonotype was observed a few times. J is TRBJ2-1 and V is TRBV11-2; 10 bases line up with TRBD2. This CDR3 spans 19 amino acids. The germline gives CDR1 SGHAT, CDR2 FQNNGV. The ends lost 0 bases at V and 0 bases at J; junction bases unmatched: 8. CDR3 region: CASSLEGSGGPSSYNEQFF. The CDR3 region has the DNA TGTGCCAGCAGCTTAGAAGGTAGCGGGGGGCCGAGCTCCTACAATGAGCAGTTCTTC.

This clonotype was counted many times. The CDR3 nucleotides read TGCAGTGCTCCGGGAGCGGGGGGGCGAGAGACCCAGTACTTC. This encodes CSAPGAGGRETQYF. This rearrangement joins TRBV20-1 to TRBJ2-5; 10 nucleotides line up with TRBD2. In germline, CDR1 is DFQATT, CDR2 SNEGSKA (reference sequence). J was trimmed by 4 bases and V by 5 bases; bases with no gene match: 7. This CDR3 contains 14 residues.

The chain couples TRBV7-9 to TRBJ2-2; no clear D gene. The V end was cut by 2 bases, the J end by 0 bases, with 10 bases between. Germline V gene lookup returns CDR1 SEHNR and CDR2 FQNEAQ (reference sequence). The CDR3 totals 16 residues. The CDR3 DNA follows: TGTGCCAGCAGCTTAACGCAGAGCCCGAACACCGGGGAGCTGTTTTTT. It specifies CASSLTQSPNTGELFF. Looking up the rest from reference TRBV7-9 and TRBJ2-2 gives the full variable domain: DTGVSQNPRHKITKRGQNVTFRCDPISEHNRLYWYRQTLGQGPEFLTYFQNEAQLEKSRLLSDRFSAERPKGSFSTLEIQRTEQGDSAMYLCASSLTQSPNTGELFFGEGSRLTVL.

This clonotype was seen at least ten times. The V and J genes are TRBV5-4 and TRBJ2-2, with D perhaps matching TRBD2 (6 bases). Trimming removed 4 bases from V and 5 bases from J, with 12 bases in between. The germline V gene encodes CDR1 SGHNT and CDR2 YYREEE (reference sequence). This CDR3 spans 14 amino acids. DNA for the CDR3: TGTGCCAGCAGCCGGGCCGGAGGGACCGGGGAGCTGTTTTTT. It encodes CASSRAGGTGELFF.

This clonotype was seen repeatedly, ten times or more. The genes are TRBV5-4 and TRBJ2-1, with 10 bases identical to TRBD1. Per germline, CDR1 SGHNT and CDR2 YYREEE (reference sequence). The CDR3 spans 17 residues. J was trimmed by 2 bases and V by 4 bases; bases with no gene match: 9. CDR3 in DNA: TGTGCCAGCAGCCTGCCGATCGGACAGGGGGCCTACAATGAGCAGTTCTTC. As protein: CASSLPIGQGAYNEQFF.

There are many counts of this clonotype. V gene TRBV7-6 combines with J gene TRBJ2-2; no definite D call. This CDR3 region has 17 residues. The ends were cut back, 1 base at V and 2 bases at J, with 14 bases in the middle. CDR1 and CDR2 from the germline V gene are SGHVS and FNYEAQ. The CDR3 loop reads CASSLVDVQTNTGELFF. The CDR3, as DNA: TGTGCCAGCAGCTTAGTGGATGTCCAGACTAACACCGGGGAGCTGTTTTTT. Full variable domain (outside the CDR3, taken from reference TRBV7-6 and TRBJ2-2): GAGVSQSPRYKVTKRGQDVALRCDPISGHVSLYWYRQALGQGPEFLTYFNYEAQQDKSGLPNDRFSAERPEGSISTLTIQRTEQRDSAMYRCASSLVDVQTNTGELFFGEGSRLTVL.

This clonotype was seen more than once but under ten times. The chain is built from TRBV29-1 and TRBJ1-2, with D uncertain. Trimming removed 4 bases at V and 4 bases at J, with 13 bases between. Germline CDR1 reads SQVTM; CDR2 reads ANQGSEA. This CDR3 has 13 amino acids. CDR3 loop: CSVGRPLTYGYTF. Here the CDR3 DNA reads TGCAGCGTTGGAAGACCTCTAACCTATGGCTACACCTTC.

This clonotype appeared a few times. The chain links TRBV2 to TRBJ2-5; D unresolved. V was trimmed by 3 bases and J by 5 bases, leaving 13 bases between them. Germline V gene lookup returns CDR1 SNHLY and CDR2 FYNNEI. The CDR3 is 14 amino acids. The CDR3 nucleotides are TGTGCCAGCAGTGATGGGCGGTCCGGGGAGACCCAGTACTTC. This encodes CASSDGRSGETQYF.

This clonotype was seen a handful of times. The genes are TRBV24-1 and TRBJ2-1, with D uncertain. Germline CDR1 KGHDR, CDR2 SFDVKD. The CDR3 runs 12 residues. The V end lost 4 bases, the J end lost 8 bases, and 8 bases lay between the germline ends. CDR3 protein: CATSDFSYEQFF. CDR3 nucleotides: TGTGCCACCAGTGACTTCTCCTATGAGCAGTTCTTC.

Many counts were recorded for this clonotype. J is TRBJ2-1 and V is TRBV7-8; D unclear. This CDR3 region has 15 residues. Germline V CDR1 and CDR2: SGHVS, FQNEAQ. The V and J ends lost 1 base and 5 bases respectively, with 12 bases between them. CDR3 in DNA: TGTGCCAGCAGCTTAGATTTAGGCCTTAACAATGAGCAGTTCTTC. Translation gives CASSLDLGLNNEQFF.

A few counts support this clonotype. The V call is TRBV6-4, the J call TRBJ2-1; no clear D. V shed 2 bases and J shed 9 bases, with 8 bases lying between them. Germline CDR1 MRHNA, CDR2 SNTAGT. This CDR3 has 12 amino acids. CDR3: CASSDGLGEQFF. CDR3 bases: TGTGCCAGCAGTGACGGCCTTGGTGAGCAGTTCTTC.

There are many counts of this clonotype. The CDR3 nucleotides are TGTGCCAGCAGCCCCACCGACCCCCAAGAGACCCAGTACTTC. Residues: CASSPTDPQETQYF. The chain combines TRBV7-8 with TRBJ2-5; no clear D. The germline CDR1 and CDR2 sequences are SGHVS and FQNEAQ. V lost 5 bases to trimming and J lost 1 base, with 11 bases between them. The length of the CDR3 is 14 residues.

The chain combines TRBV12-3 or TRBV12-4 with TRBJ1-4, with D unresolved. The CDR3 is made up of 14 amino acids. Trimming took off 8 bases at V and 9 bases at J, with 19 bases between the two ends. CDR3 nucleotide sequence: TGTGCCAGCGCCACTGGGGAACCGGGGAAAAAACTGTTTTTT. Its translation is CASATGEPGKKLFF.

This clonotype was picked up many times. The chain combines TRBV19 with TRBJ2-1, with D possibly matching TRBD1 (6 bases). Trimming took 7 bases from V and 5 from J, leaving 21 bases between them. This CDR3 is built from 16 residues. CDR1 is LNHDA, CDR2 SQIVND, per germline (reference sequence). In DNA form, the CDR3 reads TGTGCCAGTAATTACAGGGTTGGAAGATTACACAATGAGCAGTTCTTC. As protein: CASNYRVGRLHNEQFF.

This clonotype was observed a few times. V is TRBV28 and J is TRBJ2-7; D uncertain. The CDR3 sequence is 14 residues long. Trimming took off 4 bases at V and 3 bases at J, with 13 bases between the two ends. Germline assignment: CDR1 MDHEN and CDR2 SYDVKM. Here the CDR3 reads CASSSFVGNYEQYF. The CDR3 coding sequence is TGTGCCAGCAGTTCCTTCGTGGGGAACTACGAGCAGTACTTC.

This clonotype was counted a single time. CDR3 in DNA: TGTGCCAGCAGCCAAGGTCGGGGGCTGGGTTCACCCCTCCACTTT. Translating it yields CASSQGRGLGSPLHF. V usage is TRBV3-1 and J usage is TRBJ1-6; a weak D match, TRBD1 (6 bases). Germline V CDR1 and CDR2: LGHDT, YNNKEL (reference sequence). CDR3 size: 15 residues. V lost 1 base, J lost 9 bases, and 13 bases lay in between.

This clonotype was seen a few times. The rearrangement links TRBV29-1 to TRBJ1-5; 8 positions agree with TRBD1. Germline CDR1 is SQVTM and CDR2 is ANQGSEA. The CDR3 runs 13 residues. The V segment lost 7 bases and the J segment 4 bases; nucleotides outside the gene matches: 6. The CDR3 nucleotides are TGCAGCGCGTCAAGACAGGGGAATCAGCCCCAGCATTTT. It encodes CSASRQGNQPQHF.

This clonotype has a count of ten or more. Its ends do not fully match the called genes, so a read error is possible. The V gene is TRBV19, the J gene TRBJ2-3; D gene uncertain. Germline CDR1 is LNHDA and CDR2 is SQIVND (reference sequence). The CDR3 spans 12 residues. The CDR3 DNA follows: TGTGCCAGTAGTATAGGGGAAGGCTCGCAATATTTT. Its protein is CASSIGEGSQYF. Supplemented by reference TRBV19 and TRBJ2-3, the full variable domain reads DGGITQSPKYLFRKEGQNVTLSCEQNLNHDAMYWYRQDPGQGLRLIYYSQIVNDFQKGDIAEGYSVSREKKESFPLTVTSAQKNPTAFYLCASSIGEGSQYFGPGTRLTVL.

This clonotype was detected many times. The chain employs TRBV14 and TRBJ1-2, with D hard to call. The germline V gene encodes CDR1 SGHDN and CDR2 FVKESK. The CDR3 covers 15 residues. V was pared by 0 bases and J by 6 bases, with 14 bases between. In nucleotides, the CDR3 is TGTGCCAGCAGCCAAGAAAAAAAGGGAATCAATGGCTACACCTTC. Residues: CASSQEKKGINGYTF.

This chain joins TRBV3-1 and TRBJ1-3; 9 bases match TRBD1. The V gene end was trimmed by 5 bases and the J gene end by 2 bases; junction bases not matched to a gene: 1. The germline V gene encodes CDR1 LGHDT and CDR2 YNNKEL (reference sequence). The CDR3 is 14 residues long. The CDR3 coding sequence is TGTGCCAGCAGCAGGACAGGGGCTGGAAACACCATATATTTT. This gives the protein CASSRTGAGNTIYF.

This clonotype was detected a few times. The rearrangement links TRBV6-5 to TRBJ2-4; 9 bases match TRBD1. The V gene's germline CDR1 is MNHEY and CDR2 SVGAGI. This CDR3 region has 14 residues. Unmatched junction bases numbered 1, after V lost 4 bases and J lost 3 bases. In nucleotides, the CDR3 is TGTGCCAGCAGTTGGGGACAGGGCAAAAACATTCAGTACTTC. It codes for CASSWGQGKNIQYF.

This clonotype was seen ten or more times. This chain uses TRBV28 with TRBJ1-2; 7 bases are a match to TRBD1. Losses at the gene ends were 6 bases for V and 2 bases for J; bases not matched to a gene: 6. CDR1 and CDR2 (germline): MDHEN, SYDVKM. This CDR3 has 14 amino acids. CDR3 residues: CASSGTAANYGYTF. The CDR3, as DNA: TGTGCCAGCAGCGGGACAGCTGCGAACTATGGCTACACCTTC.

This clonotype was counted many times. The chain combines TRBV20-1 with TRBJ1-2; D is unclear. This CDR3 has 14 residues. From germline, CDR1 is DFQATT and CDR2 SNEGSKA (reference sequence). V lost 1 base, J lost 2 bases, and 11 bases lay in between. The CDR3 is CSARAAGQNYGYTF. The DNA for the CDR3 is TGCAGTGCTAGAGCTGCGGGCCAGAACTATGGCTACACCTTC.

The table lists this clonotype with many counts. The rearrangement joins TRBV29-1 to TRBJ1-2; no clear D gene. Trimming took 2 bases from V and 1 from J, leaving 11 bases between them. CDR3 length equals 14 residues. Germline V lookup: CDR1 SQVTM, CDR2 ANQGSEA. CDR3 nucleotide sequence: TGCAGCGTTGAAAAAGGACCTTATAACTATGGCTACACCTTC. Residues: CSVEKGPYNYGYTF. The full variable domain, in which reference TRBV29-1 and TRBJ1-2 provide the parts outside the CDR3, is SAVISQKPSRDICQRGTSLTIQCQVDSQVTMMFWYRQQPGQSLTLIATANQGSEATYESGFVIDKFPISRPNLTFSTLTVSNMSPEDSSIYLCSVEKGPYNYGYTFGSGTRLTVV.

This clonotype was counted many times. CDR3 residues: CASTQRHSYNEQFF. CDR3 in DNA: TGCGCCAGCACCCAGCGCCACTCCTACAATGAGCAGTTCTTC. J is TRBJ2-1 and V is TRBV10-2, with D uncertain. Trimming took 7 bases from V and 0 from J, leaving 10 bases between them. CDR3 length equals 14 residues. In germline, CDR1 is WSHSY, CDR2 SAAADI.

Many counts were recorded for this clonotype. The genes are TRBV6-4 and TRBJ2-7; 9 bases are a match to TRBD1. The CDR3 is 14 amino acids. Germline assignment: CDR1 MRHNA and CDR2 SNTAGT. Trimming removed 6 bases from V and 1 base from J; junction bases left unmatched: 4. The CDR3 DNA follows: TGTGCCAGCAGACCCGGGACAGGGTCCTACGAGCAGTACTTC. Amino acid sequence: CASRPGTGSYEQYF.

This clonotype was detected a few times. CDR3 in amino acids: CASSQVHPSGGEQFF. The CDR3 nucleotides read TGTGCCAGCAGCCAAGTACACCCTAGCGGCGGTGAGCAGTTCTTC. The J gene is TRBJ2-1, the V gene TRBV3-1; 7 bases align to TRBD2. V shed 1 base and J 9 bases; nucleotides not matched to a gene: 9. The CDR3 loop spans 15 amino acids. Germline V gene data show CDR1 as LGHDT and CDR2 as YNNKEL (reference sequence).

A few counts support this clonotype. The rearrangement links TRBV7-9 to TRBJ2-1, with D possibly being TRBD1 (7 bases). Trimming left V 8 bases short and J 9 bases short, with 17 bases between. CDR3 size: 13 residues. Per germline, CDR1 SEHNR and CDR2 FQNEAQ (reference sequence). CDR3 in amino acids: CASDFRGEVEQFF. The CDR3 bases are TGTGCCAGCGACTTCAGGGGGGAGGTTGAGCAGTTCTTC.

This clonotype was detected ten times or more. The V gene is TRBV6-2 or TRBV6-3, the J gene TRBJ1-1, with D possibly being TRBD1 (5 bases). The CDR3 has 12 residues. The germline V gene encodes CDR1 MNHEY and CDR2 SVGEGT. Between the trimmed V and J ends, which lost 2 bases and 11 bases, there was a span of 12 bases. CDR3 nucleotide sequence: TGTGCCAGCAGTTACGTGGGGGGGAGGGCTTTCTTT. This codes for CASSYVGGRAFF.

This sequence joins TRBV5-1 and TRBJ2-1, with 9 bases that match TRBD2. Per germline, CDR1 SGHRS and CDR2 YFSETQ. There are 16 residues in the CDR3. The CDR3 DNA reads TGCGCTTCCCAGTCCCTAGCGGGGAGCTCCTACAATGAGCAGTTCTTC. Translated, it gives CASQSLAGSSYNEQFF.

The sample holds many counts of this clonotype. This rearrangement joins TRBV6-6 to TRBJ2-5; either TRBD1 or TRBD2 may fit D (5 bases each). The ends were cut back, 6 bases at V and 1 base at J, with 18 bases in the middle. The germline V gene encodes CDR1 MNHNY and CDR2 SVGAGI (reference sequence). The CDR3 sequence is 16 residues long. As DNA, the CDR3 is TGTGCCAGCAGGGATTTCGGGGCAGGCGGCCAAGAGACCCAGTACTTC. Its translation: CASRDFGAGGQETQYF.